The 19 T cell receptor beta chains in this list originate from one sample, sequenced in a study of cytomegalovirus exposure and HLA in healthy donors. PCR primers comprised 60 Vbeta and 13 Jbeta primers. Data came from immunoSEQ multiplex PCR; TCRdb stores just in-frame clones and leaves some out. The sample has about 140,000 clones, about three fifths seen once. The sample comprised PBMCs. The source is a male donor in good health and CMV-seronegative.

The J gene is TRBJ1-1, the V gene TRBV4-3; TRBD1 is a possible D gene (5 bases). The length of the CDR3 is 18 residues. With 2 bases removed from V and 1 base from J, the gap between germline ends came to 20 bases. Germline V gene sequence: CDR1 LGHNA, CDR2 YSLEER. CDR3 in DNA: TGCGCCAGCAGCCAACCGGGTGCATTGGACACAGGGAACACTGAAGCTTTCTTT. Translated: CASSQPGALDTGNTEAFF.

The chain carries TRBV19 and TRBJ1-2; D perhaps matches TRBD1 (6 bases). This CDR3 contains 14 residues. The V end was cut by 4 bases, the J end by 8 bases, with 17 bases between. Germline loops: CDR1 LNHDA, CDR2 SQIVND (reference sequence). The CDR3 bases are TGTGCCAGTAGTAAGGGCAGGGGATTCGAGGGCTACACCTTC. Its translation: CASSKGRGFEGYTF.

The rearrangement uses TRBV9 and TRBJ1-3; tentatively, D is TRBD1 (6 bases). CDR3 length: 12 residues. From germline, CDR1 is SGDLS and CDR2 YYNGEE. The germline V and J ends were trimmed by 3 bases and 5 bases, with 6 bases remaining between them. The CDR3 sequence: CASSGDRNTIYF. The CDR3 region has the DNA TGTGCCAGCAGCGGGGACAGAAACACCATATATTTT.

CDR3 region: CASSPRGGDQPQHF. CDR3 in DNA: TGTGCCAGCAGCCCCCGGGGGGGTGATCAGCCCCAGCATTTT. The V and J genes are TRBV7-2 and TRBJ1-5; tentative D call: TRBD1 (5 bases). V lost 5 bases and J lost 5, with 13 bases in between. This CDR3 has 14 amino acids. Germline CDR1 SGHTA, CDR2 FQGNSA.

This chain uses TRBV2 with TRBJ2-7; D call uncertain. Between the trimmed V and J ends, which lost 5 bases and 3 bases, there was a span of 5 bases. The CDR3 spans 11 residues. From germline, CDR1 is SNHLY and CDR2 FYNNEI. The DNA of the CDR3 is TGTGCCAGCAGTCCCTTCTACGAGCAGTACTTC. It is translated as CASSPFYEQYF.

The table lists this clone with a count of one. CDR3 sequence: CASSVTGSGTDTQYF. For the CDR3, the DNA is TGTGCCAGCAGCGTGACAGGGTCCGGCACAGATACGCAGTATTTT. This chain uses TRBV6-1 with TRBJ2-3, with 7 bases matching TRBD1. CDR1 and CDR2 from the germline V gene are MNHNS and SASEGT. The V segment lost 6 bases and the J segment 1 base; nucleotides outside the gene matches: 7. CDR3 length: 15 residues.

This rearrangement joins TRBV28 to TRBJ2-7; D is unresolved. CDR1 MDHEN and CDR2 SYDVKM come from the germline V gene. This CDR3 region has 14 residues. V was pared by 7 bases and J by 3 bases, with 16 bases between. The CDR3 nucleotides read TGTGCCAGCAACCCGACACCCCTCAACTACGAGCAGTACTTC. Translating it yields CASNPTPLNYEQYF.

This chain joins TRBV27 and TRBJ1-2; D may be TRBD1 (5 bases). Between the trimmed V and J ends, which lost 6 bases and 2 bases, there was a span of 16 bases. This CDR3 has 15 residues. The germline CDR1 and CDR2 sequences are MNHEY and SMNVEV (reference sequence). The CDR3 DNA reads TGTGCCAGCAGCCCAGACAGTTTTATCAACTATGGCTACACCTTC. The encoded protein is CASSPDSFINYGYTF.

On this clone: Its ends do not fully match the called genes, so a read error is possible. The V and J genes are TRBV9 and TRBJ2-2, with D perhaps TRBD2 (7 bases). This CDR3 region has 15 residues. The germline V gene encodes CDR1 SGDLS and CDR2 YYNGEE. The DNA for the CDR3 is TGTGCCGGCAGCTCAAGGGGGGGGCACACCGGGGAGCTGTTTTTT. It specifies CAGSSRGGHTGELFF.

The chain employs TRBV7-8 and TRBJ1-4; possibly TRBD1 for D (5 bases). The CDR3 is 15 amino acids. V was trimmed by 1 base and J by 8 bases, leaving 14 bases between them. Germline assignment: CDR1 SGHVS and CDR2 FQNEAQ. The chain's CDR3 is CASSLEGLLSEKLFF. The CDR3 DNA is TGTGCCAGCAGCTTAGAGGGACTGCTTAGCGAAAAACTGTTTTTT.

This clone showed up just a few times. This chain joins TRBV5-1 and TRBJ2-7, with D unclear. Trimming cost V 7 bases and J 4 bases, with 12 bases left between them. This CDR3 contains 12 residues. Germline CDR1 and CDR2: SGHRS and YFSETQ. CDR3 coding DNA: TGCGCCAGCTTCCCACGCAGTTACGAGCAGTACTTC. Protein: CASFPRSYEQYF.

The J gene is TRBJ2-1, the V gene TRBV9, with 9 bases that match TRBD1. The V gene end was trimmed by 2 bases and the J gene end by 5 bases; junction bases not matched to a gene: 5. The CDR3 spans 15 residues. Germline V lookup: CDR1 SGDLS, CDR2 YYNGEE. CDR3 bases: TGTGCCAGCAGCGTCGACAGGGGGTCCAACAATGAGCAGTTCTTC. It is translated as CASSVDRGSNNEQFF.

This clone appeared a few times. The V gene is TRBV19, the J gene TRBJ1-1; no clear D. V lost 0 bases, J lost 1 base, and 15 bases lay in between. CDR1 and CDR2 (germline): LNHDA, SQIVND (reference sequence). The CDR3 extends over 17 amino acids. The CDR3 here is CASSIDPMRGTNTEAFF. The DNA for the CDR3 is TGTGCCAGTAGTATAGACCCGATGCGGGGTACGAACACTGAAGCTTTCTTT.

CDR3 sequence reads: CATKRILGRTNEKLFF. DNA for the CDR3: TGTGCCACCAAAAGAATACTAGGCAGAACTAATGAAAAACTGTTTTTT. This sequence joins TRBV15 and TRBJ1-4; unclear D gene. The CDR3 is 16 amino acids. Germline V gives CDR1 LNHNV, CDR2 YYDKDF (reference sequence). V was clipped by 7 bases and J by 1 base, with 16 bases between them.

The chain links TRBV25-1 to TRBJ2-6; possible D gene TRBD2, 5 bases. From germline, CDR1 is MGHDK and CDR2 SYGVNS. The CDR3 is 15 amino acids. V gave up 3 bases and J gave up 2 bases, with 8 bases separating them. The DNA of the CDR3 is TGTGCCAGCAGTGATAAGGGAGCTGGGGCCAACGTCCTGACTTTC. It translates to CASSDKGAGANVLTF.

This clone was observed a few times. The chain employs TRBV13 and TRBJ2-7; 10 bases are a match to TRBD1. The CDR3 totals 17 residues. V lost 1 base, J lost 0 bases, and 6 bases stayed unmatched. CDR1 and CDR2 from the germline V gene are PRHDT and FYEKMQ (reference sequence). The CDR3, as DNA: TGTGCCAGCAGCTTAGACTTGGGACAGGGGACCTCCTACGAGCAGTACTTC. Translation gives CASSLDLGQGTSYEQYF.

The chain employs TRBV5-4 and TRBJ2-3; 8 bases agree with TRBD2. The V gene end was trimmed by 0 bases and the J gene end by 4 bases; junction bases not matched to a gene: 4. The germline CDR1 and CDR2 sequences are SGHNT and YYREEE (reference sequence). CDR3 length: 15 amino acids. The CDR3 loop is CASSLVSGVADTQYF. The CDR3 bases are TGTGCCAGCAGCTTGGTTAGCGGGGTCGCAGATACGCAGTATTTT.

By proportion, this clone is medium-sized (0.01 to 0.1%). This sequence joins TRBV30 and TRBJ1-1; D remains ambiguous. Per germline, CDR1 GTSNPN and CDR2 SVGIG (reference sequence). Trimming took off 7 bases at V and 4 bases at J, with 19 bases between the two ends. There are 14 residues in the CDR3. The CDR3 spells CASRKASGGTEAFF. The CDR3 DNA follows: TGTGCCTCGAGGAAAGCCTCTGGAGGCACTGAAGCTTTCTTT.

In DNA form, the CDR3 reads TGCAGCGCGGGAGGGTCACAAGAGACCCAGTACTTC. It yields the protein CSAGGSQETQYF. The V call is TRBV29-1, the J call TRBJ2-5; 8 bases are shared with TRBD2. With 7 bases clipped from V and 2 bases from J, the junction kept 3 bases outside the gene matches. This CDR3 is built from 12 residues. Germline CDR1 is SQVTM and CDR2 is ANQGSEA.